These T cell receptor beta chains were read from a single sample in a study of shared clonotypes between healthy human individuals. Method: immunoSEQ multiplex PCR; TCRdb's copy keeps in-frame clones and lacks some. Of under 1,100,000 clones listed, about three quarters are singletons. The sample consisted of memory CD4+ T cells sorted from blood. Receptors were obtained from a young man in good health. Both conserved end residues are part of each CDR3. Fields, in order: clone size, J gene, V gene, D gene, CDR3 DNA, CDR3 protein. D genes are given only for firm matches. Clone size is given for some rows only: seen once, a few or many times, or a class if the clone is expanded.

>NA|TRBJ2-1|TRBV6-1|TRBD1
TGTGCCAGCTATGGGACAGGGTACAATGAGCAGTTCTTC
CASYGTGYNEQFF
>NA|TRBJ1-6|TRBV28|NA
TGTGCCAGCAGTTTAGCCCAAAATAATTCACCCCTCCACTTT
CASSLAQNNSPLHF
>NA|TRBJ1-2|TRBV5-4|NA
TGTGCCAGCAGCCAGGACGGTAACTATGGCTACACCTTC
CASSQDGNYGYTF
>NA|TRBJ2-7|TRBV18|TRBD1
TGTGCCAGCTCACCTCCCGGACAGGTGTACGAGCAGTACTTC
CASSPPGQVYEQYF
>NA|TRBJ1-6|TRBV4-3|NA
TGCGCCAGCAGCCTAGGGAGGGCGCCCGATAATTCACCCCTCCACTTT
CASSLGRAPDNSPLHF
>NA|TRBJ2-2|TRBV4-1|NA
TGCGCCAGCAGCCAAGATTGGGTCCCCGGGGAGCTGTTTTTT
CASSQDWVPGELFF
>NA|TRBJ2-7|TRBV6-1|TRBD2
TGTGCCAGCAGATTAATAGCGGGGCCTAACGAGCAGTACTTC
CASRLIAGPNEQYF
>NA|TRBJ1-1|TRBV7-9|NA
TGTGCCAGCAGCCCAGCGACAGATATGAACACTGAAGCTTTCTTT
CASSPATDMNTEAFF
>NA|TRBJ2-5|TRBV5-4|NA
TGTGCCAGCAGCTTACCGCTTTCGGAGACCCAGTACTTC
CASSLPLSETQYF
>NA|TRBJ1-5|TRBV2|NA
TGTGCCAGCGAACCCGGTAGCAATCAGCCCCAGCATTTT
CASEPGSNQPQHF
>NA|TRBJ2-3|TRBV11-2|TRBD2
TGTGCCAGCAGCTCGGGGGGGGAACTACCAGATACGCAGTATTTT
CASSSGGELPDTQYF
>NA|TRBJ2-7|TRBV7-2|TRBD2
TGTGCCAGCCGGCCCGGGGGGTCCTACGAGCAGTACTTC
CASRPGGSYEQYF
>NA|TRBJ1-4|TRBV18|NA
TGTGCCAGCTCACCAACGGCACTTGAAAAACTGTTTTTT
CASSPTALEKLFF
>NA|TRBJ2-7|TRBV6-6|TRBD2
TGTGCCAGCAGTTACCGGGGGGGCTACGAGCAGTACTTC
CASSYRGGYEQYF
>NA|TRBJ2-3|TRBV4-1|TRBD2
TGCGCCAGCAGCCAACCCGTGGGACTAGCGGGAGACAGCACAGATACGCAGTATTTT
CASSQPVGLAGDSTDTQYF
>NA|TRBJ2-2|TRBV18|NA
TGTGCCAGCTCACCACAGGGTCGGACCGGGGAGCTGTTTTTT
CASSPQGRTGELFF
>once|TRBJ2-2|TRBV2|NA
TGTGCCAGCATGGAGAGCGGGTCCTTAACCGGGGAGCTGTTTTTT
CASMESGSLTGELFF
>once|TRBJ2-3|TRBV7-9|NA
TGTGCCAGCAGCCCCACCCCCTCGTCGCAGTATTTT
CASSPTPSSQYF
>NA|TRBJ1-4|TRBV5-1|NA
TGCGCCAGCAACGGGGGAGCAACTAATGAAAAACTGTTTTTT
CASNGGATNEKLFF
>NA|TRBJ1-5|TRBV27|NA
TGTGCCAGCAGTTTAAACCCCGCCTGGGCCAATCAGCCCCAGCATTTT
CASSLNPAWANQPQHF
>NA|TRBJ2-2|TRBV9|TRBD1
TGTGCCAGCAACAACCGGGACAGGGCCGGGGAGCTGTTTTTT
CASNNRDRAGELFF
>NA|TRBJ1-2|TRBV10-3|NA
TGTGCCACTCTCACTGGGGGCTGGAACTATGGCTACACCTTC
CATLTGGWNYGYTF
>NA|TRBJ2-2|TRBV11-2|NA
TGTGCCAGCAGCTTAGAGGTGTCAACGAACACCGGGGAGCTGTTTTTT
CASSLEVSTNTGELFF
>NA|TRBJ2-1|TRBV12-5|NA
TGTGCTAGTGGTTTGGCCGGGATTTACAATGAGCAGTTCTTC
CASGLAGIYNEQFF
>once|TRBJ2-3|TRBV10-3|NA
TGTGCCATCAGCCAGAAGGCAGATACGCAGTATTTT
CAISQKADTQYF
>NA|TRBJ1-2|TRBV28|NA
TGTGCCAGCAGCCTCGGGCCCTATGGCTACACCTTC
CASSLGPYGYTF
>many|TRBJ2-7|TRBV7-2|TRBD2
TGTGCCAGCAGCTTTGGGACTAGCGGGAGATTCCGCGAGCAGTACTTC
CASSFGTSGRFREQYF
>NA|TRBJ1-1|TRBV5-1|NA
TGCGCCAGCAGCGGGGGTTCGGGGACTGAAGCTTTCTTT
CASSGGSGTEAFF
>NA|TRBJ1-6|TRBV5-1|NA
TGCGCCAGCAGCTTGACCGCCGGGGAAGGGCAGTCACCCCTCCACTTT
CASSLTAGEGQSPLHF
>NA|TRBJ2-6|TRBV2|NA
TGTGCCAGCGGGGCTCTCGGGGCCAACGTCCTGACTTTC
CASGALGANVLTF
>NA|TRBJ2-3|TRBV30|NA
TGTGCCTGGAGTGTTAGGGGGTCGACAGATACGCAGTATTTT
CAWSVRGSTDTQYF
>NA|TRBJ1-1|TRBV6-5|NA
TGTGCCAGCAGGCGGGGGGAGGAAGCTTTCTTT
CASRRGEEAFF
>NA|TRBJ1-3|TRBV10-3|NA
TGTGCCCCATTCCCCTTGGCCGGAAACACCATATATTTT
CAPFPLAGNTIYF
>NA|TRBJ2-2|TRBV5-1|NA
TGCGCCAGCAGCTTGGACATCCTCACCTATCCCGGGGAGCTGTTTTTT
CASSLDILTYPGELFF
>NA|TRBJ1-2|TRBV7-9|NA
TGTGCCAGCAGCTTAGAGGCAGGGCGCATAGGCTACACCTTC
CASSLEAGRIGYTF
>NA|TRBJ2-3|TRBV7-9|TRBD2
TGTGCCAGCAGCGGGGGACTAGCGGTCACAGATACGCAGTATTTT
CASSGGLAVTDTQYF
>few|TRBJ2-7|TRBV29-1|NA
TGCAGCGTCCAACCACGTATCCACGAGCAGTACTTC
CSVQPRIHEQYF
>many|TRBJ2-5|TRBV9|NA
TGTGCCAGCAGCGTAGGGGTATCACAAGAGACCCAGTACTTC
CASSVGVSQETQYF
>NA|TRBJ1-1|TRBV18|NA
TGTGCCAGCACATCCAAAGCAGAGAACACTGAAGCTTTCTTT
CASTSKAENTEAFF
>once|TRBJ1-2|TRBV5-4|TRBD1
TGTGCCAGCAGCTCGACAGGGAGCTATGGCTACACCTTC
CASSSTGSYGYTF
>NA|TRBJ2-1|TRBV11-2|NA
TGTGCCAGCAGCTTAAGTGCGGGGAACAATGAGCAGTTCTTC
CASSLSAGNNEQFF
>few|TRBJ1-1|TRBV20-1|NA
TGCAGTGCTAGCAGAACTGAAGCTTTCTTT
CSASRTEAFF
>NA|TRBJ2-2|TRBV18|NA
TGTGCCAGCTCACCACCCAGGGGCACCGGGGAGCTGTTTTTT
CASSPPRGTGELFF
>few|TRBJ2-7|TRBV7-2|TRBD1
TGTGCCAGCAGCCAAGGCACAGGGGGAGAGCAGTACTTC
CASSQGTGGEQYF
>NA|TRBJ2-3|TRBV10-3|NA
TGTGCCATCAGTGAGTCTCTTAGCACTTACGGGACAGATACGCAGTATTTT
CAISESLSTYGTDTQYF
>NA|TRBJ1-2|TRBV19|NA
TGTGCCAGTAGTATCCAGGGAAACTATGGCTACACCTTC
CASSIQGNYGYTF
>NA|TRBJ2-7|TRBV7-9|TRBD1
TGTGCCAGCAGCGCCCGACAGGGCTACGAGCAGTACTTC
CASSARQGYEQYF
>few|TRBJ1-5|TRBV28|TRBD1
TGTGCCAGCACTACTCGGGGACAGGGGTTCGGAATTGGCAATCAGCCCCAGCATTTT
CASTTRGQGFGIGNQPQHF
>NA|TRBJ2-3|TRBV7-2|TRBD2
TGTGCCAGCAGCTTAGCGCTCAGGGGCGGGGGGAGCACAGATACGCAGTATTTT
CASSLALRGGGSTDTQYF
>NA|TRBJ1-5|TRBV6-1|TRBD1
TGTGCCAGCAGTGAGAGGACAGGGCCAAGTTATTATAGCAATCAGCCCCAGCATTTT
CASSERTGPSYYSNQPQHF
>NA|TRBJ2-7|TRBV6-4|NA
TGTGCCAGCAAGAGGGGACCCGGCTCCTACGAGCAGTACTTC
CASKRGPGSYEQYF
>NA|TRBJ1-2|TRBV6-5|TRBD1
TGTGCCAGCAGTTACTCGGGGACAGAAGGCTACACCTTC
CASSYSGTEGYTF
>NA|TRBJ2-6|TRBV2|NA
TGTGCCAGCAGTTTTCAGGGGTCTGGGGCCAACGTCCTGACTTTC
CASSFQGSGANVLTF
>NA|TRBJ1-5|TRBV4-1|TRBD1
TGCGCCAGCAGCCAAGACAGGGGGCAGGGAAGCAATCAGCCCCAGCATTTT
CASSQDRGQGSNQPQHF
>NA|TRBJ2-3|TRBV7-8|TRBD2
TGTGCCAGCAGCTTTGTAGCGGGAGCCACAGATACGCAGTATTTT
CASSFVAGATDTQYF
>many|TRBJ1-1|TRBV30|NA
TGTGCCTGGAGCCACGGGGGGAACACTGAAGCTTTCTTT
CAWSHGGNTEAFF